The subject of this entry is one TCR beta chain. The sample belongs to a study of shared clonotypes between healthy human individuals. From CD4+ cells came CD45RA+ naive and CD45RA-negative memory subsets. Germline V gene lookup returns CDR1 MNHNY and CDR2 SVGAGI (reference sequence). The CDR3 length is 15 residues. V trimming: 6 bases; J trimming: 6 bases; junction bases outside the gene matches: 9. It was at deep level that the assay was run. The table came from immunoSEQ multiplex PCR; TCRdb's copy has only in-frame clones and leaves some out. Of around 2.1 million clones in the sample, 90% to 97% are singletons; the top ten hold 0.1% to 0.15%.

The chain is built from TRBV6-6 and TRBJ1-3; TRBD1 agrees at 9 bases. The sequence was obtained from a man younger than 30 in good health. The specimen sequenced was naive CD4+ T cells sorted from blood. The subset is: CD45RA+ positively selected. The CDR3 loop is CASRASGQGLNTIYF. The DNA of the CDR3 is TGTGCCAGCAGAGCATCGGGACAGGGACTAAACACCATATATTTT.